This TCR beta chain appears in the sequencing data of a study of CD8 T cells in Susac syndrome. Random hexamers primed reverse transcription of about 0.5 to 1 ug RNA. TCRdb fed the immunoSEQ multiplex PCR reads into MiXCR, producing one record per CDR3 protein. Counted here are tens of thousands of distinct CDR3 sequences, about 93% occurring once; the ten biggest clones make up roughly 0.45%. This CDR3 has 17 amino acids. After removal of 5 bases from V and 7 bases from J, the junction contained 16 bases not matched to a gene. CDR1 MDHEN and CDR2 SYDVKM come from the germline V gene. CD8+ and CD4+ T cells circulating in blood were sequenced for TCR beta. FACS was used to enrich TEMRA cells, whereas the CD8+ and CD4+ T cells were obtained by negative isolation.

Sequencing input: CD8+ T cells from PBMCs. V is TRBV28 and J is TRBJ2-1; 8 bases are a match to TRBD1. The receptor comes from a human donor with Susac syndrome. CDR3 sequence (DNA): TGTGCCAGCAGTCAGGGGGCAGGGTGGCCCCCTAGGAATGAGCAGTTCTTC. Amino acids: CASSQGAGWPPRNEQFF.